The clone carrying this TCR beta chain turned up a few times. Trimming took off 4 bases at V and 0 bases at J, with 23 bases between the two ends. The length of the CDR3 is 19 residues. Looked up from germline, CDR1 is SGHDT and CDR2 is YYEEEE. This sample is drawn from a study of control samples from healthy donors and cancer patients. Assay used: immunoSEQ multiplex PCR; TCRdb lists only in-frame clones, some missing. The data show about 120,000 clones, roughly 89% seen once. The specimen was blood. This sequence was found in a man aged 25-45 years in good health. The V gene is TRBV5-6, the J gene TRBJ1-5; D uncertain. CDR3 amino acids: CASSLRREDLIYSNQPQHF. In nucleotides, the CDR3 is TGTGCCAGCAGCCTTAGACGGGAGGACCTGATCTATAGCAATCAGCCCCAGCATTTT.